A selection of T cell receptor beta chains follows, all from one sample in a study of regulatory T cells in long-lasting Graves disease. TCRdb re-called the multiplex PCR reads through MiXCR, storing one row per CDR3 protein. The data hold roughly 360,000 distinct CDR3 sequences, with about 11% observed a single time. These sequences were also reported in another study, on T cells in Graves' hyperthyroidism and ophthalmopathy.

Sequencing was performed on peripheral blood mononuclear cells (PBMCs), taken at new diagnosis, from a patient treated with antithyroid drugs. Receptors originate from a young woman with Graves disease. The CDR3 runs from the conserved cysteine through the conserved F or W. A D gene is named only where the DNA matches it firmly. Size is stated for part of the rows, as once, few or many counts, or as a class when the clone is expanded.

many . TRBJ1-5 TRBV19 TGTGCCAGTAGTCCCAAAGGGGGTATAAGAAATCAGCCCCAGCATTTT CASSPKGGIRNQPQHF
many TRBD1 TRBJ2-7 TRBV28 TGTGCCAGCAGCCCCTTTATGTCGACAGGGAGCTCCTACGAGCAGTACTTC CASSPFMSTGSSYEQYF
many TRBD1 TRBJ2-7 TRBV27 TGTGCCAGCAGTTTCTACAGGGGAGCCTACGAGCAGTACTTC CASSFYRGAYEQYF
many . TRBJ2-3 TRBV10-1 TGCGCCACCTCGGACTCCGCAGCTTCTACAGATACGCAGTATTTT CATSDSAASTDTQYF
. . TRBJ2-3 TRBV5-1 TGCGCCAGCAGCTCGGACTGGGCGGGTCAGTATTTT CASSSDWAGQYF
. . TRBJ2-1 TRBV30 TGTGCCTGGAGTGTGGGGACGAGCTCCTACAATGAGCAGTTCTTC CAWSVGTSSYNEQFF
many TRBD1 TRBJ2-1 TRBV6-1 TGTGCCAGCACCTCCGGGACAGAGTACAATGAGCAGTTCTTC CASTSGTEYNEQFF
few . TRBJ2-1 TRBV2 TGTGCCAGCAGTCCGTCAGGGGCGCCCGATGAGCAGTTCTTC CASSPSGAPDEQFF
many . TRBJ1-2 TRBV5-1 TGTGCCAGCAGCTTGCAGGGAGGTGGCTACACCTTC CASSLQGGGYTF
many TRBD2 TRBJ2-1 TRBV19 TGTGCCAGTGCTAGCGGTTCTTACAATGAGCAGTTCTTC CASASGSYNEQFF
many . TRBJ2-7 TRBV2 TGTGCCAGCAGACAGGGACTTGGCTACGAGCAGTACTTC CASRQGLGYEQYF
many . TRBJ2-1 TRBV11-2 TGTGCCAGCAGCTTACGGGAATTGTTTGTGCAGTTCTTC CASSLRELFVQFF
many . TRBJ1-1 TRBV5-1 TGCGCCAGCAGCTTGGCGGCGCCCCTTGGCACTGAAGCTTTCTTT CASSLAAPLGTEAFF
many . TRBJ1-2 TRBV7-6 TGTGCCAGCAGACTCCAGCCCAATGGTGGCTACACCTTC CASRLQPNGGYTF
many . TRBJ1-1 TRBV20-1 TGCAGTGCAAGAGGGCGAGGGTACCCTGAAGCTTTCTTT CSARGRGYPEAFF
. . TRBJ2-7 TRBV4-2 TGTGCCAGCAGCCAAGACAGGGCGGTGAACGAGCAGTACTTC CASSQDRAVNEQYF
many TRBD2 TRBJ2-5 TRBV28 TGTGCCACACTAGCGGGAGTAATAGAGACCCAGTACTTC CATLAGVIETQYF
. . TRBJ2-7 TRBV9 TGTGCCAGCAGCGCAGACAATTACTACGAGCAGTACTTC CASSADNYYEQYF
few . TRBJ1-4 TRBV7-8 TGTGCCAGCAGCGTACGCCGGGACATCGAAAAACTGTTTTTT CASSVRRDIEKLFF
many TRBD2 TRBJ2-7 TRBV6-2/TRBV6-3 TGTGCCAGCAGTTACACGGCGGGACTAGGCTACGAGCAGTACTTC CASSYTAGLGYEQYF
many TRBD1 TRBJ1-6 TRBV27 TGTGCCAGCAGGGTACAGGGGTCCTCCTATAATTCACCCCTCCACTTT CASRVQGSSYNSPLHF
many . TRBJ2-2 TRBV24-1 TGTGCCACCAGTGAGTTAACCGGGGAGCTGTTTTTT CATSELTGELFF
many . TRBJ2-3 TRBV11-3 TGTGCCAGCAGCCGTGACAGAGAGACAGATACGCAGTATTTT CASSRDRETDTQYF
many . TRBJ2-7 TRBV5-4 TGTGCCAGCAGCCTCACCGGGACCACCTTATACACCTACGAGCAGTACTTC CASSLTGTTLYTYEQYF
many TRBD1 TRBJ1-1 TRBV11-2 TGTGCCAGCAGCTCTAGTCCGGGACAGGGGAACACTGAAGCTTTCTTT CASSSSPGQGNTEAFF
many TRBD2 TRBJ2-3 TRBV7-3 TGTGCCAGCAGCGAACTAGCGGGAGTGAGTAATACGCAGTATTTT CASSELAGVSNTQYF
. . TRBJ2-7 TRBV5-1 TGCGCCAGCAGCTTGAGCATGAGGGGATGGGAGCAGTACTTC CASSLSMRGWEQYF
few . TRBJ1-1 TRBV3-1 TGTGCCAGCAGTGGAGGGAGTACTGAAGCTTTCTTT CASSGGSTEAFF
few . TRBJ2-2 TRBV4-1 TGCGCCAGCAGCCCGATGATCCTCGGGGAGCTGTTTTTT CASSPMILGELFF
many . TRBJ1-2 TRBV5-1 TGCGCCAGCAGCTTGGCGGGGGATAACTATGGCTACACCTTC CASSLAGDNYGYTF
many TRBD2 TRBJ2-7 TRBV29-1 TGCAGCGTTGCCGGATCGGGCGGGAGGAGCTCTTACGAGCAGTACTTC CSVAGSGGRSSYEQYF
. . TRBJ2-2 TRBV29-1 TGCAGCGGGACGGACTTACTCACCGGGGAGCTGTTTTTT CSGTDLLTGELFF
many . TRBJ2-7 TRBV11-2 TGTGCCAGTACACGGGGTAACGGGTTTGGAGAGCAGTACTTC CASTRGNGFGEQYF
few . TRBJ2-6 TRBV19 TGTGCCAGTAGTATATTGACTGGCAGGGCTGCCTCTGGGGCCAACGTCCTGACTTTC CASSILTGRAASGANVLTF
few TRBD1 TRBJ2-5 TRBV15 TGTGCCACCAGCAGAGATACAGGGGGCGCGATCACCCAGTACTTC CATSRDTGGAITQYF
. . TRBJ2-1 TRBV7-2 TGTGCCAGCAGCTTTCCTCGGGTGAATGAGCAGTTCTTC CASSFPRVNEQFF
few . TRBJ1-1 TRBV7-3 TGTGCCAGCAGCTTGGAAATAAACACTGAAGCTTTCTTT CASSLEINTEAFF
many TRBD1 TRBJ2-3 TRBV12-3/TRBV12-4 TGTGCCAGCGGGACAGGGTTTATAGGCACAGATACGCAGTATTTT CASGTGFIGTDTQYF
many . TRBJ1-1 TRBV6-1 TGTGCCAGCAGTCGCCGGGGGGGTTTTGAGGCTTTCTTT CASSRRGGFEAFF
. TRBD2 TRBJ2-1 TRBV12-3/TRBV12-4 TGTGCCAGCAGTTTGCGGGGGGGGGATGGGAATGAGCAGTTCTTC CASSLRGGDGNEQFF
many TRBD2 TRBJ2-3 TRBV20-1 TGCAGTGCTATAGCGGGGGGGTCCACAGATACGCAGTATTTT CSAIAGGSTDTQYF
many . TRBJ2-1 TRBV5-6 TGTGCCAGCAGCTTTGTCTGGGCCAATAGCCCTGAGCAGTTCTTC CASSFVWANSPEQFF
many TRBD2 TRBJ2-1 TRBV29-1 TGCAGCGGGACACCCGGGACTAGCGGGGGAAGCTCCTACAATGAGCAGTTCTTC CSGTPGTSGGSSYNEQFF